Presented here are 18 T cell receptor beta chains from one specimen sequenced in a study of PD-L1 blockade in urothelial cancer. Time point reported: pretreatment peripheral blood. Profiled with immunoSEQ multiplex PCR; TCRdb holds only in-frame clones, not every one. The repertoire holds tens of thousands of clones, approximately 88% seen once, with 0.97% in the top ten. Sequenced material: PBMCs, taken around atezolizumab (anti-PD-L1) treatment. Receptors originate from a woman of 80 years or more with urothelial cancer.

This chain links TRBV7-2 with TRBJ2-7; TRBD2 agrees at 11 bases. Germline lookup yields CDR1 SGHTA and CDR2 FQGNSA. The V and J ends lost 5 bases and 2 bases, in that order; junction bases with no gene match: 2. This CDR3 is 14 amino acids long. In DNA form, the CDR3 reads TGTGCCAGCAGCAGGACTAGCGGGCCCTACGAGCAGTACTTC. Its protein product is CASSRTSGPYEQYF.

The CDR3 DNA sequence: TGTGCCAGCAGCTTAGGGGCCAGCCCCCCCTACGAGCAGTACTTC. This gives the protein CASSLGASPPYEQYF. V gene TRBV7-3 combines with J gene TRBJ2-7; tentative D call: TRBD1 (5 bases). Trimming pared 2 bases from V and 2 bases from J, leaving 13 bases between. The CDR3 runs 15 residues. The germline gives CDR1 SGHTA, CDR2 FQGTGA.

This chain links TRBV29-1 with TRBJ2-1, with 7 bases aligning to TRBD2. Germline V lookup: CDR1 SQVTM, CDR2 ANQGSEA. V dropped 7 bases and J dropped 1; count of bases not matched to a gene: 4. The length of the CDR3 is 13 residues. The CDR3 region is CSAGGESYNEQFF. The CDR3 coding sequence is TGCAGCGCGGGGGGAGAGTCCTACAATGAGCAGTTCTTC.

The CDR3 nucleotides are TGTGCCAGCGGCGGGAGCGGTTCCTTCACAGATACGCAGTATTTT. It yields the protein CASGGSGSFTDTQYF. The chain employs TRBV19 and TRBJ2-3, with 7 bases matching TRBD2. In germline, CDR1 is LNHDA, CDR2 SQIVND (reference sequence). This CDR3 is built from 15 residues. V lost 9 bases and J lost 2; bases outside the gene matches: 11.

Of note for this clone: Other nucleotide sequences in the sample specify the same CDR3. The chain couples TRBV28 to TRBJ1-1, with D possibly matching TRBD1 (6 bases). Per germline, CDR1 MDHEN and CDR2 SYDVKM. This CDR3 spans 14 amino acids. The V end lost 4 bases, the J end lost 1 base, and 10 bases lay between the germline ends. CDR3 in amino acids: CASSSGQPNTEAFF. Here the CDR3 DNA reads TGTGCCAGCAGTTCCGGACAGCCGAACACTGAAGCTTTCTTT. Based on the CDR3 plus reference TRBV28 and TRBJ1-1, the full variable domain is DVKVTQSSRYLVKRTGEKVFLECVQDMDHENMFWYRQDPGLGLRLIYFSYDVKMKEKGDIPEGYSVSREKKERFSLILESASTNQTSMYLCASSSGQPNTEAFFGQGTRLTVV.

The CDR3 DNA is TGCGCCAGCAGCTTGGAAACCCCTATCGATGAGCAGTTCTTC. Residues: CASSLETPIDEQFF. The rearrangement links TRBV5-1 to TRBJ2-1; D remains ambiguous. This CDR3 has 14 amino acids. V shed 0 bases and J shed 8 bases, with 12 bases lying between them. CDR1 is SGHRS, CDR2 YFSETQ, per germline.

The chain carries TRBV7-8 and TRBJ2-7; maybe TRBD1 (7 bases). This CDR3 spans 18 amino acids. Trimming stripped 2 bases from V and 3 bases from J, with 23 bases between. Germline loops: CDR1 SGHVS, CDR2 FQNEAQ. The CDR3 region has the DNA TGTGCCAGCAGCTTAAGGTCCGTGGGGCGCCAGGGGGGCTACGAGCAGTACTTC. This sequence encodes CASSLRSVGRQGGYEQYF.

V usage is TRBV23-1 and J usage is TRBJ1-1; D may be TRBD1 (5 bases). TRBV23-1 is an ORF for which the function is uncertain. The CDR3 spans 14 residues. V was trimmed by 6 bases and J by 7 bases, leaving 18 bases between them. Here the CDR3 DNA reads TGCGCCAGCAGCCGATTCGGGGGAGAAGGTGAAGCTTTCTTT. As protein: CASSRFGGEGEAFF.

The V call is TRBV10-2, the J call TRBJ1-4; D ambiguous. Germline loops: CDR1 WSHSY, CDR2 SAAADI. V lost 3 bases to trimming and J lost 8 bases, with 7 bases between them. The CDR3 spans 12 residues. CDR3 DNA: TGCGCCAGCAGTGAAGGAGGGGAAAAACTGTTTTTT. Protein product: CASSEGGEKLFF.

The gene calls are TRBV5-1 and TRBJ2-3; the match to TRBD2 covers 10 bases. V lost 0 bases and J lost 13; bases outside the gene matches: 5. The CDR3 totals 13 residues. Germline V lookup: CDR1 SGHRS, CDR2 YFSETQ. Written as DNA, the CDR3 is TGCGCCAGCAGCTTGGAGCTAGCGGGGGACGAGTATTTT. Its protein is CASSLELAGDEYF.

CDR3 protein: CASQGTAPTNEKLFF. The CDR3 region has the DNA TGTGCCAGTCAAGGGACAGCCCCAACTAATGAAAAACTGTTTTTT. The chain employs TRBV19 and TRBJ1-4, with 7 positions matching TRBD1. The CDR3 runs to 15 residues. Trimming at V came to 8 bases and at J to 0 bases, leaving 6 bases not matched to a gene. CDR1 is LNHDA and CDR2 is SQIVND in the germline V gene (reference sequence).

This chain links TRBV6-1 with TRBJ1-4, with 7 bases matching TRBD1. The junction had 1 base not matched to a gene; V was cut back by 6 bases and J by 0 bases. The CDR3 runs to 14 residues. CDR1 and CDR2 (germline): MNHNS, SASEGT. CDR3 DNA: TGTGCCAGCAGCGGACAGGCAACTAATGAAAAACTGTTTTTT. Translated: CASSGQATNEKLFF.

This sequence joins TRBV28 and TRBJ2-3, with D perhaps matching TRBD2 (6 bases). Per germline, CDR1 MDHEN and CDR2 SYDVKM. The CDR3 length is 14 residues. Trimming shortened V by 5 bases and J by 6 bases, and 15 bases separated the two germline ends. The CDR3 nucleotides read TGTGCCAGCAGTCCCTCTGCACGGGAGGATACGCAGTATTTT. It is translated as CASSPSAREDTQYF.

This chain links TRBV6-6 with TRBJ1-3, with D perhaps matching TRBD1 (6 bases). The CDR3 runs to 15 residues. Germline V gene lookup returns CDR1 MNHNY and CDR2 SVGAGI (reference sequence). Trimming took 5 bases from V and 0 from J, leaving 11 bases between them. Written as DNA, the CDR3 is TGTGCCAGCAGTACATTGGACAGCTCTGGAAACACCATATATTTT. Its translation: CASSTLDSSGNTIYF.

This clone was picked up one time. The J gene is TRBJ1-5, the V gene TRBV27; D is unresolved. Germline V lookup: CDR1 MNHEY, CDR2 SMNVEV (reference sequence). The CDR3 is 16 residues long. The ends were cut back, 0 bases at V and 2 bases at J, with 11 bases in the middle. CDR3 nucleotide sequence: TGTGCCAGCAGTTTATCGGGCCAGGTTGGCAATCAGCCCCAGCATTTT. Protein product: CASSLSGQVGNQPQHF.

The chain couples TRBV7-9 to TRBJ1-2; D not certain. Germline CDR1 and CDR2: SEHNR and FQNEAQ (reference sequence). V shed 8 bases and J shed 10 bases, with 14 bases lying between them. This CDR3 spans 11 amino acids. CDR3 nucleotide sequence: TGTGCCAGCGGGAGGGAGGGCGACTACACCTTC. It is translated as CASGREGDYTF.

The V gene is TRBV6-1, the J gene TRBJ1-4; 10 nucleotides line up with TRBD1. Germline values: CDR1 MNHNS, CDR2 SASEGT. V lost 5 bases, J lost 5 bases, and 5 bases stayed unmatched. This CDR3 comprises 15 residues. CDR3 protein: CASSSRQGANEKLFF. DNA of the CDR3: TGTGCCAGCAGTTCGCGACAGGGGGCGAATGAAAAACTGTTTTTT.

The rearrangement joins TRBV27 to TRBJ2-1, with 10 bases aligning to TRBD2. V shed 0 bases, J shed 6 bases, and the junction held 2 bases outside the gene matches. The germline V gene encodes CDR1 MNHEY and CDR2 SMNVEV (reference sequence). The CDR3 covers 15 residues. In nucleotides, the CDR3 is TGTGCCAGCAGTTTATCACTAGCGGGGCTCAATGAGCAGTTCTTC. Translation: CASSLSLAGLNEQFF.